A selection of T cell receptor beta chains follows, all from one sample in a study of T-cell reconstitution after alpha-beta-depleted transplantation in children. TCRdb reprocessed the PCR reads with MiXCR, giving one entry per CDR3 protein. Of 200,000 or so distinct CDR3 sequences in the sample, roughly 8.3% were seen once. The starting material was PBMCs, mostly from graft donor cells, obtained 360 days after TCRalphabeta/CD19-depleted stem cell transplant. These receptors originate from a male patient aged 2-10 years who had a stem cell transplant for acute myeloid leukemia, so the T cells may come from the graft donor. CDR3s include the opening cysteine and the closing phenylalanine or tryptophan. D genes are given only for firm matches. Clone size is given for some rows only: seen once, a few or many times, or a class if the clone is expanded.

d_gene,abundance,j_gene,v_gene,CDR3nt,CDR3aa
-,few,TRBJ2-3,TRBV4-3,TGCGCCAGCAGCCCGGGCCGATTCGGAGATACGCAGTATTTT,CASSPGRFGDTQYF
TRBD2,many,TRBJ2-3,TRBV3-1,TGTGCCAGCAGCCAAGATTCTCTAGCGGGGAACACAGATACGCAGTATTTT,CASSQDSLAGNTDTQYF
-,-,TRBJ1-5,TRBV20-1,TGCAGTGCTAGTAAGGACAGCGACTTTATCAATCAGCCCCAGCATTTT,CSASKDSDFINQPQHF
-,-,TRBJ2-5,TRBV20-1,TGCAGTGCTAGCGGGAGTGTCAGAGAGACCCAGTACTTC,CSASGSVRETQYF
TRBD1,few,TRBJ1-2,TRBV7-9,TGTGCCAGCAGCTTGACCCGGACAGGGCCTAACTATGGCTACACCTTC,CASSLTRTGPNYGYTF
-,few,TRBJ2-1,TRBV5-1,TGCGCCAGCAAGGGGGGAAATGAGCAGTTCTTC,CASKGGNEQFF
TRBD2,-,TRBJ2-2,TRBV5-1,TGCGCCAGCAGCTTGACGAGGCTAGCGGGAGGGCCGGCCGGGGAGCTGTTTTTT,CASSLTRLAGGPAGELFF
TRBD2,many,TRBJ2-5,TRBV12-3/TRBV12-4,TGTGCCAGCAGTTTTGTACTAGCGGTACTAGAGACCCAGTACTTC,CASSFVLAVLETQYF
TRBD1,many,TRBJ1-5,TRBV7-8,TGTGCCAGCAGTTCGGGACAGGGAAGTAGTCAGCCCCAGCATTTT,CASSSGQGSSQPQHF
TRBD2,many,TRBJ2-1,TRBV12-3/TRBV12-4,TGTGCCAGCACCTCGGGACTAGCGGTCTACAATGAGCAGTTCTTC,CASTSGLAVYNEQFF
-,many,TRBJ2-3,TRBV11-2,TGTGCCAGCAGGCGACTGCCCGAAACAGATACGCAGTATTTT,CASRRLPETDTQYF
-,many,TRBJ2-7,TRBV10-3,TGTGCCATCAGTGCGCACTACGAGCAGTACTTC,CAISAHYEQYF
-,many,TRBJ2-7,TRBV20-1,TGCAGTGCGCTTCCCCTGGCCCGCTACGAGCAGTACTTC,CSALPLARYEQYF
-,many,TRBJ2-1,TRBV20-1,TGCAGTGCTAGAGTGGCGGGGAAGTCCACTGAGCAGTTCTTC,CSARVAGKSTEQFF
TRBD2,-,TRBJ2-1,TRBV5-1,TGCGCCAGCAGCGCTGAAGGGACTAGCAGACGGTACAATGAGCAGTTCTTC,CASSAEGTSRRYNEQFF
TRBD2,many,TRBJ2-3,TRBV7-6,TGTGCCAGCAGCTTCCCCCGACTAGCGGGCCCAGATACGCAGTATTTT,CASSFPRLAGPDTQYF
TRBD2,many,TRBJ2-7,TRBV5-1,TGCGCCAGCAGCTTGGCCCTTGGGACTAGCGGGAGCTCCTACGAGCAGTACTTC,CASSLALGTSGSSYEQYF
TRBD1,many,TRBJ1-4,TRBV28,TGTGCCAGCAGTGCGGACAGGGAGATCGAAAAACTGTTTTTT,CASSADREIEKLFF
-,many,TRBJ2-2,TRBV19,TGTGCCAGTAGAAGCGTCCCAGGGGAGCTGTTTTTT,CASRSVPGELFF
TRBD2,many,TRBJ2-5,TRBV6-2/TRBV6-3,TGTGCCAGCAGACCTCTAGCGGGGGCCTACCAAGAGACCCAGTACTTC,CASRPLAGAYQETQYF
-,-,TRBJ1-1,TRBV6-1,TGTGCCAGCAGTGTGTGGGTGAACACTGAAGCTTTCTTT,CASSVWVNTEAFF
-,-,TRBJ2-7,TRBV30,TGTGCCTGGAGTGTACGGACAGCGGGATTTTACGAGCAGTACTTC,CAWSVRTAGFYEQYF
TRBD1,few,TRBJ2-3,TRBV11-2,TGTGCCAGCAGCTTACCCCCGACAGGGGATACGCAGTATTTT,CASSLPPTGDTQYF
-,many,TRBJ2-1,TRBV7-8,TGTGCCAGCAGTCCGATTACGGGGTCCTACAATGAGCAGTTCTTC,CASSPITGSYNEQFF
TRBD1,few,TRBJ1-3,TRBV15,TGTGCCACCAGCAGAGATGGTGGACAGGGGAGAGGAAACACCATATATTTT,CATSRDGGQGRGNTIYF
TRBD2,-,TRBJ2-4,TRBV7-2,TGTGCCAGCAGCTTAGTAGCGGGTGGAAGCAAAAACATTCAGTACTTC,CASSLVAGGSKNIQYF
-,many,TRBJ2-6,TRBV27,TGTGCCAGCAGTTTATGGGGCTCTGGGGCCAACGTCCTGACTTTC,CASSLWGSGANVLTF
TRBD1,few,TRBJ2-7,TRBV12-3/TRBV12-4,TGTGCCAGCAGTGGCCCCGGGACAGGACCCTACGAGCAGTACTTC,CASSGPGTGPYEQYF
TRBD2,many,TRBJ2-7,TRBV5-1,TGCGCCAGCAGCTCGACTAGCGGAAACTACGAGCAGTACTTC,CASSSTSGNYEQYF
-,few,TRBJ2-2,TRBV12-3/TRBV12-4,TGTGCCAGCAAGAAGCAGGACCTCGGCGGGGAGCTGTTTTTT,CASKKQDLGGELFF
TRBD2,-,TRBJ2-2,TRBV7-3,TGTGCCAGCAGCTTATTGGCTAGCGGACCCGGGGAGCTGTTTTTT,CASSLLASGPGELFF
-,many,TRBJ2-5,TRBV12-3/TRBV12-4,TGTGCCAGCAGTTTTTCCGAGACCCAGTACTTC,CASSFSETQYF
-,many,TRBJ2-7,TRBV12-3/TRBV12-4,TGTGCCAGCACCCGGGGTGTTGACTACGAGCAGTACTTC,CASTRGVDYEQYF
-,-,TRBJ2-2,TRBV10-3,TGTGCCATCAGGGAGAAGAACACCGGGGAGCTGTTTTTT,CAIREKNTGELFF
TRBD1,-,TRBJ1-5,TRBV12-3/TRBV12-4,TGTGCCAGCAGTGAAACAGGGGGCCGGGTCCAGCCCCAGCATTTT,CASSETGGRVQPQHF
TRBD1,many,TRBJ2-3,TRBV24-1,TGTGCCACCAGTGACAATGACAGGGATATCCCAGATACGCAGTATTTT,CATSDNDRDIPDTQYF
-,many,TRBJ2-2,TRBV4-1,TGCGCCAGCAGCCAAGAGGGGCCGAGGGCCGGGGAGCTGTTTTTT,CASSQEGPRAGELFF
-,few,TRBJ2-7,TRBV12-3/TRBV12-4,TGTGCCAGCAGTGTGACTATAGGGTACGAGCAGTACTTC,CASSVTIGYEQYF
-,-,TRBJ1-1,TRBV7-3,TGTGCCAGCGATCTAATGGGCGTCTTGGGTCCCACTGAAGCTTTCTTT,CASDLMGVLGPTEAFF
-,-,TRBJ2-1,TRBV5-5,TGTGCCAGCAGCCGGGACCGACACCCCTACAATGAGCAGTTCTTC,CASSRDRHPYNEQFF
TRBD1,many,TRBJ1-2,TRBV10-3,TGTGCCATCAGCCCGGGACAGGCAGCCTATGGCTACACCTTC,CAISPGQAAYGYTF
TRBD2,few,TRBJ2-3,TRBV2,TGTGCCAGCAGTGAAGCTGGTGCGGGAGCGGCAGATACGCAGTATTTT,CASSEAGAGAADTQYF
TRBD2,-,TRBJ2-7,TRBV20-1,TGCAGTGCTAGAGATCGGAGACTAGCGGGAGAGTGGGAGCAGTACTTC,CSARDRRLAGEWEQYF
-,-,TRBJ2-3,TRBV9,TGTGCCAGCAGCGTAGCTCTCGGAACAGATACGCAGTATTTT,CASSVALGTDTQYF
TRBD1,many,TRBJ1-6,TRBV2,TGTGCCAGCAGAGACAGGGGGCGATTTGAGCCCCTCCACTTT,CASRDRGRFEPLHF
TRBD1,many,TRBJ2-3,TRBV12-3/TRBV12-4,TGTGCCAGCAGTTCTACAGGGGGGGATACGCAGTATTTT,CASSSTGGDTQYF
-,-,TRBJ2-3,TRBV2,TGTGCCAGCAGGGATTCTTTGGCGTTCGACACGCAGTATTTT,CASRDSLAFDTQYF
TRBD2,few,TRBJ2-1,TRBV12-3/TRBV12-4,TGTGCCAGCAGTTTAGGGTTAGCTAGCGGGAGGTACAATGAGCAGTTCTTC,CASSLGLASGRYNEQFF
TRBD1,-,TRBJ2-5,TRBV12-3/TRBV12-4,TGTGCCAGCAGTCCAGGGACAGGGAGTATGCGGGAGACCCAGTACTTC,CASSPGTGSMRETQYF
TRBD1,-,TRBJ1-5,TRBV5-8,TGTGCCAGCGGTCGACAGGGAAGCAATCAGCCCCAGCATTTT,CASGRQGSNQPQHF
-,many,TRBJ1-1,TRBV25-1,TGTGCCAGCAGTGAGGTCGGGGTCCCACCAGCTTTCTTT,CASSEVGVPPAFF
-,-,TRBJ2-3,TRBV6-6,TGTGCCAGCAGGTTGGACCCTACAGATACGCAGTATTTT,CASRLDPTDTQYF
-,few,TRBJ2-7,TRBV27,TGTGCCAGCAGTTTCGGCGGGTGGTCCGAGCAGTACTTC,CASSFGGWSEQYF
TRBD2,many,TRBJ2-1,TRBV5-1,TGCGCCAGCAGCGGTCGGGGTACTAGCGGGAGGGCTTATGAGCAGTTCTTC,CASSGRGTSGRAYEQFF
TRBD1,many,TRBJ1-1,TRBV5-1,TGCGCCAGCAGTCAGGGGGGATTTACTGAAGCTTTCTTT,CASSQGGFTEAFF
-,-,TRBJ2-7,TRBV10-3,TGTGCCATCAGTGAATCCGACAGCGGACCAGCCTACGAGCAGTACTTC,CAISESDSGPAYEQYF
-,few,TRBJ2-5,TRBV12-3/TRBV12-4,TGTGCCAGCAGTCTCACTAGTTCTGTCGTGGGGGGGACCCAGTACTTC,CASSLTSSVVGGTQYF
-,many,TRBJ2-7,TRBV12-3/TRBV12-4,TGTGCCAGCAGTTCCAGGGAAGGGACATACGAGCAGTACTTC,CASSSREGTYEQYF
TRBD1,-,TRBJ2-7,TRBV5-8,TGTGCCAGCAGCTTCTTATCAGGGGGCCACTACGAGCAGTACTTC,CASSFLSGGHYEQYF